The 28 T cell receptor beta chains listed next were all sequenced from one sample in a study of follicular helper T cells after annual influenza vaccination. The time point denotes: 2015-2016 season, 7 days after influenza vaccination. Clones were read by immunoSEQ multiplex PCR, and TCRdb kept only the in-frame ones, dropping some. The sample lists about 4,800 clones, 75% to 85% occurring once. The material was CXCR5+ CD38- circulating T follicular helper cells from blood, obtained 7 days after influenza vaccination. This sample's subset: circulating Tfh, non-naive CD4+CXCR5+PD-1+ (ICOS+CD38+ or ICOS-CD38-). The receptor set was obtained from an adult who received the influenza vaccine.

The chain couples TRBV4-2 to TRBJ2-2; 8 bases line up with TRBD2. The CDR3 is made up of 16 amino acids. CDR1 and CDR2 (germline): LGHNA, YNFKEQ. Trimming at V came to 0 bases and at J to 5 bases, leaving 5 bases not matched to a gene. The CDR3 loop is CASSQDLLAGTGELFF. In nucleotides, the CDR3 is TGTGCCAGCAGCCAAGATCTCCTAGCGGGTACCGGGGAGCTGTTTTTT.

The chain has TRBV20-1 and TRBJ1-4; D is ambiguous. V was pared by 0 bases and J by 11 bases, with 4 bases between. There are 10 residues in the CDR3. Germline V lookup: CDR1 DFQATT, CDR2 SNEGSKA (reference sequence). The CDR3 nucleotides read TGCAGTGCTAGAGACATTAAACTGTTTTTT. As protein: CSARDIKLFF.

The chain employs TRBV5-4 and TRBJ2-5, with 7 bases lining up with TRBD2. The germline gives CDR1 SGHNT, CDR2 YYREEE (reference sequence). With 4 bases clipped from V and 11 bases from J, the junction kept 17 bases outside the gene matches. The CDR3 covers 15 residues. CDR3 DNA: TGTGCCAGCAGCCCACTTTTGATGCGGGCGGGGGAGCAGTACTTC. Amino acid sequence: CASSPLLMRAGEQYF.

The chain links TRBV5-4 to TRBJ2-5; D remains ambiguous. Per germline, CDR1 SGHNT and CDR2 YYREEE (reference sequence). The CDR3 sequence is 14 residues long. Trimming pared 3 bases from V and 2 bases from J, leaving 11 bases between. CDR3 sequence reads: CASSWRYGQETQYF. Written as DNA, the CDR3 is TGTGCCAGCAGCTGGCGGTACGGACAAGAGACCCAGTACTTC.

This clone was detected only once. V usage is TRBV4-1 and J usage is TRBJ2-7; TRBD2 is a possible D gene (6 bases). Germline CDR1 and CDR2: MGHRA and YSYEKL. Trimming removed 5 bases from V and 0 bases from J, with 11 bases in between. The CDR3 runs to 14 residues. CDR3 sequence (DNA): TGCGCCAGCAGCACCAATAGCGGCTCCTACGAGCAGTACTTC. This encodes CASSTNSGSYEQYF.

The rearrangement links TRBV7-8 to TRBJ1-2; 8 bases are a match to TRBD1. The CDR3 runs 15 residues. The ends lost 1 base at V and 8 bases at J; junction bases unmatched: 9. In germline, CDR1 is SGHVS, CDR2 FQNEAQ. The CDR3: CASSLVPGGAGGYTF. DNA for the CDR3: TGTGCCAGCAGCTTAGTTCCAGGGGGCGCGGGGGGCTACACCTTC.

The chain is built from TRBV5-8 and TRBJ1-2, with 8 bases that match TRBD1. This CDR3 contains 15 residues. Germline lookup yields CDR1 SGHTS and CDR2 YDEGEE. The V segment lost 4 bases and the J segment 0 bases; nucleotides outside the gene matches: 5. The CDR3: CASSRQGPSNYGYTF. CDR3 DNA sequence: TGTGCCAGCAGCAGACAGGGGCCATCTAACTATGGCTACACCTTC. Full variable domain (outside the CDR3, taken from reference TRBV5-8 and TRBJ1-2): EAGVTQSPTHLIKTRGQQATLRCSPISGHTSVYWYQQALGLGLQFLLWYDEGEERNRGNFPPRFSGRQFPNYSSELNVNALELEDSALYLCASSRQGPSNYGYTFGSGTRLTVV.

Only a few counts were recorded for this clone. The chain joins TRBV9 to TRBJ1-6; D gene unclear. The germline V gene has CDR1 SGDLS and CDR2 YYNGEE. The CDR3 consists of 14 residues. V lost 3 bases to trimming and J lost 9 bases, with 13 bases between them. CDR3 nucleotide sequence: TGTGCCAGCAGCGGCGGTGGGAGCGGTTCACCCCTCCACTTT. This sequence encodes CASSGGGSGSPLHF.

The chain combines TRBV6-1 with TRBJ1-1; 7 bases are a match to TRBD1. Unmatched junction bases numbered 3, after V lost 5 bases and J lost 0 bases. Germline loops: CDR1 MNHNS, CDR2 SASEGT. This CDR3 is 14 amino acids long. CDR3 in DNA: TGTGCCAGCAGTTTGGGACAGTTGAACACTGAAGCTTTCTTT. Translated: CASSLGQLNTEAFF.

The sample holds one count of this clone. The rearrangement joins TRBV19 to TRBJ2-2; 9 positions match TRBD1. Germline lookup yields CDR1 LNHDA and CDR2 SQIVND (reference sequence). There are 15 residues in the CDR3. The V segment lost 7 bases and the J segment 5 bases; nucleotides outside the gene matches: 8. CDR3 amino acids: CASINRGLRTGELFF. The CDR3 nucleotides read TGTGCCAGTATAAACAGGGGGCTTCGGACCGGGGAGCTGTTTTTT.

This chain joins TRBV5-1 and TRBJ2-6, with D possibly TRBD1 on 6 matching bases. Germline V CDR1 and CDR2: SGHRS, YFSETQ. V lost 0 bases, J lost 1 base, and 8 bases lay in between. The CDR3 covers 16 residues. CDR3 nucleotides: TGCGCCAGCAGCTTGGACAGGGCATCTGGGGCCAACGTCCTGACTTTC. Translation: CASSLDRASGANVLTF. The whole variable domain, filled in from reference TRBV5-1 and TRBJ2-6, reads KAGVTQTPRYLIKTRGQQVTLSCSPISGHRSVSWYQQTPGQGLQFLFEYFSETQRNKGNFPGRFSGRQFSNSRSEMNVSTLELGDSALYLCASSLDRASGANVLTFGAGSRLTVL.

In DNA form, the CDR3 reads TGTGCCAGCAGCCAAGCCGCAACCGGGACAGGGAAAGTCTATGGCTACACCTTC. As protein: CASSQAATGTGKVYGYTF. The chain uses TRBV4-2 and TRBJ1-2, with TRBD1 identical over 9 bases. V dropped 1 base and J dropped 4; count of bases not matched to a gene: 13. Looked up from germline, CDR1 is LGHNA and CDR2 is YNFKEQ. The CDR3 covers 18 residues.

The V and J genes are TRBV19 and TRBJ1-4, with D perhaps matching TRBD1 (6 bases). Germline V CDR1 and CDR2: LNHDA, SQIVND (reference sequence). The CDR3 contains 15 residues. With 7 bases removed from V and 12 bases from J, the gap between germline ends came to 24 bases. CDR3 loop: CASTHLARGDDELFF. The CDR3 region has the DNA TGTGCCAGTACCCACCTGGCAAGGGGGGATGATGAACTGTTTTTT.

The rearrangement links TRBV5-4 to TRBJ2-3; TRBD2 aligns across 11 bases. J lost 2 bases, V lost 1 base, and 6 bases had no gene match. The germline gives CDR1 SGHNT, CDR2 YYREEE (reference sequence). The CDR3 spans 17 residues. DNA for the CDR3: TGTGCCAGCAGCTTGCTTGCTAGCGGGGGGTTCACAGATACGCAGTATTTT. Translated, it gives CASSLLASGGFTDTQYF. The complete variable domain, with remaining parts taken from reference TRBV5-4 and TRBJ2-3, reads ETGVTQSPTHLIKTRGQQVTLRCSSQSGHNTVSWYQQALGQGPQFIFQYYREEENGRGNFPPRFSGLQFPNYSSELNVNALELDDSALYLCASSLLASGGFTDTQYFGPGTRLTVL.

The genes are TRBV11-2 and TRBJ2-7, with TRBD2 as a possible D gene (6 bases). The CDR3 extends over 17 amino acids. V lost 5 bases and J lost 0, with 20 bases in between. CDR1 and CDR2 from the germline V gene are SGHAT and FQNNGV. The CDR3 here is CASSQQGGAFSSYEQYF. The DNA for the CDR3 is TGTGCCAGCAGCCAGCAAGGCGGGGCCTTTAGCTCCTACGAGCAGTACTTC.

This chain connects TRBV18 to TRBJ1-6; 7 bases are shared with TRBD1. V shed 5 bases, J shed 10 bases, and the junction held 14 bases outside the gene matches. CDR1 and CDR2 from the germline V gene are KGHSH and LQKENI. The CDR3 is 16 residues long. This CDR3 reads CASSVTGVPLWSPLHF. As DNA, the CDR3 is TGTGCCAGCTCAGTCACAGGGGTCCCCCTTTGGTCACCCCTCCACTTT.

This clone came up once. The V and J genes are TRBV29-1 and TRBJ1-1, with D possibly being TRBD1 (5 bases). Germline assignment: CDR1 SQVTM and CDR2 ANQGSEA. This CDR3 has 11 residues. Trimming shortened V by 6 bases and J by 7 bases, and 12 bases separated the two germline ends. CDR3 protein: CSVGVLDEAFF. CDR3 nucleotides: TGCAGCGTGGGGGTGTTGGATGAAGCTTTCTTT.

This clone occurred a few times. The gene calls are TRBV29-1 and TRBJ1-1; D possibly corresponds to TRBD1 (6 bases). This CDR3 has 12 residues. With 7 bases removed from V and 3 bases from J, the gap between germline ends came to 12 bases. Germline assignment: CDR1 SQVTM and CDR2 ANQGSEA. CDR3 nucleotide sequence: TGCAGCGCCAGGTCAGGGGACACTGAAGCTTTCTTT. Its translation is CSARSGDTEAFF.

V is TRBV6-5 and J is TRBJ2-6; D gene uncertain. Germline assignment: CDR1 MNHEY and CDR2 SVGAGI. Trimming stripped 0 bases from V and 0 bases from J, with 6 bases between. The CDR3 contains 16 residues. CDR3 in DNA: TGTGCCAGCAGTTACTCCCGGTACTCTGGGGCCAACGTCCTGACTTTC. As protein: CASSYSRYSGANVLTF.

The chain employs TRBV27 and TRBJ2-2; no definite D call. Germline V gene data show CDR1 as MNHEY and CDR2 as SMNVEV (reference sequence). V was cut by 7 bases and J by 2 bases, with 17 bases left in between. This CDR3 has 16 residues. In DNA form, the CDR3 reads TGTGCCAGCACTAACTTCGACACTAAAAACACCGGGGAGCTGTTTTTT. Amino acids: CASTNFDTKNTGELFF.

The V gene is TRBV4-2, the J gene TRBJ1-6; D ambiguous. V lost 1 base and J 5 bases, leaving 9 bases between the germline ends. The germline gives CDR1 LGHNA, CDR2 YNFKEQ. The CDR3 has 15 residues. The CDR3 sequence: CASSQAQLDNSPLHF. The CDR3 bases are TGTGCCAGCAGCCAAGCACAGCTCGATAATTCACCCCTCCACTTT.

This clone has only one observation. The V gene is TRBV6-6, the J gene TRBJ1-5; 11 bases match TRBD1. V shed 6 bases and J 4 bases; nucleotides not matched to a gene: 5. Germline CDR1 reads MNHNY; CDR2 reads SVGAGI (reference sequence). The CDR3 is 15 residues long. The CDR3 loop is CASRTGTGGNQPQHF. The CDR3 coding sequence is TGTGCCAGCAGAACAGGGACAGGGGGAAATCAGCCCCAGCATTTT.

This sequence joins TRBV6-1 and TRBJ1-4; D perhaps matches TRBD1 (5 bases). Trimming cost V 6 bases and J 5 bases, with 13 bases left between them. The CDR3 loop spans 14 amino acids. CDR1 is MNHNS, CDR2 SASEGT, per germline. CDR3 nucleotides: TGTGCCAGCAGCCCGACAGCCCGAAATGAAAAACTGTTTTTT. It encodes CASSPTARNEKLFF.

In regard to this clone: This sample also contains other DNA sequences that code for the same CDR3. The chain carries TRBV6-5 and TRBJ1-6; D not resolved. CDR3 length equals 12 residues. With 2 bases removed from V and 6 bases from J, the gap between germline ends came to 2 bases. Germline values: CDR1 MNHEY, CDR2 SVGAGI. The CDR3 region is CASSYSNSPLHF. The CDR3 DNA sequence: TGTGCCAGCAGTTACAGTAATTCACCCCTCCACTTT.

This chain uses TRBV10-3 with TRBJ2-3; maybe TRBD2 (5 bases). The CDR3 is 14 amino acids. Germline CDR1 ENHRY, CDR2 SYGVKD. The V end was cut by 11 bases, the J end by 0 bases, with 15 bases between. The CDR3 DNA follows: TGTGCCGGCGGGCCGGACGGTAGCACAGATACGCAGTATTTT. Residues: CAGGPDGSTDTQYF.

V usage is TRBV7-2 and J usage is TRBJ1-1; TRBD1 might be the D (6 bases). CDR1 is SGHTA, CDR2 FQGNSA, per germline. V lost 5 bases, J lost 3 bases, and 13 bases lay in between. The CDR3 is 14 residues long. The CDR3 protein is CASSLDSPHTEAFF. DNA for the CDR3: TGTGCCAGCAGCCTGGACAGTCCACACACTGAAGCTTTCTTT.

The CDR3 protein is CASSQDAGKYGYTF. DNA for the CDR3: TGTGCCAGCAGCCAAGACGCGGGAAAATATGGCTACACCTTC. The chain joins TRBV4-2 to TRBJ1-2; D gene uncertain. CDR3 size: 14 residues. V was clipped by 0 bases and J by 5 bases, with 10 bases between them. Germline CDR1 LGHNA, CDR2 YNFKEQ.

This chain links TRBV10-3 with TRBJ1-4; tentatively, D is TRBD1 (5 bases). Germline CDR1 reads ENHRY; CDR2 reads SYGVKD. The CDR3 spans 17 residues. Trimming took off 5 bases at V and 5 bases at J, with 21 bases between the two ends. CDR3 amino acids: CAISQLPAGQGNEKLFF. The CDR3 DNA is TGTGCCATCAGTCAACTCCCTGCGGGGCAGGGAAATGAAAAACTGTTTTTT.